Included here is one TCR beta chain sequence, with context. Its specificity is unknown. Researchers ran the assay at a deep level. Libraries were prepared by immunoSEQ multiplex PCR; TCRdb keeps only in-frame clonotypes and omits some of them. The sample has fewer than 700,000 clones, around 76% seen once. The data belong to a study of shared clonotypes between healthy human individuals. Adult Caucasians living in Nashville, Tennessee made up all of the donors. The CDR3 totals 13 residues. The germline CDR1 and CDR2 sequences are SGHAT and FQNNGV. V lost 3 bases, J lost 7 bases, and 10 bases lay in between. Whole-study findings and limits: There were few donors, and this limited the genetic and exposure-history diversity represented.

The chain uses TRBV11-2 and TRBJ2-1, with D tentatively TRBD2 (6 bases). The sample consisted of PBMCs. This clonotype was sampled from a woman aged 40-49 years in good health. Some clones in this sample may be carry-over from other donors' samples. The CDR3 DNA sequence: TGTGCCAGCAGCTTGGGGGGTTTGAATGAGCAGTTCTTC. Translating it yields CASSLGGLNEQFF.